The TCR beta chain described here comes from a study of cytomegalovirus exposure and HLA in healthy donors. Trimming took 2 bases from V and 13 from J; bases not matched to a gene: 8. The CDR3 is 13 residues long. CDR1 GTSNPN and CDR2 SVGIG come from the germline V gene (reference sequence). The PCR employed 60 Vbeta primers together with 13 Jbeta primers. Here immunoSEQ multiplex PCR was the method, and the copy in TCRdb shows in-frame clones only, minus some. Seen in this sample are approximately 140,000 clones; the ten most common clones hold roughly 2%. Study-level points and caveats: Earlier analysis yielded a pattern in which most TCR beta V segments were productive about 90% or about 30% of the time. CMV antigen specificity was confirmed in vitro for three CMV-associated chains.

Worth noting for this clone: What it recognizes is unknown.

Healthy donors of bone marrow made up the group. The chain joins TRBV30 to TRBJ1-6; 7 positions match TRBD1. This TCR was recovered from a woman aged 18-29 years in good health and CMV-seronegative. The sequenced sample was PBMCs. The CDR3 nucleotides are TGTGCCTGGAGTCGGGACAGCTCTGGCCCCCTCCACTTT. It translates to CAWSRDSSGPLHF.